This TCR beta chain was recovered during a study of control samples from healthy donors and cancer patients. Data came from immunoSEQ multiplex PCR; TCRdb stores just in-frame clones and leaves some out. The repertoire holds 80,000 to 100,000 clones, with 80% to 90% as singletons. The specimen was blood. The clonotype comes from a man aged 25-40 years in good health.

This chain's CDR3 is CASSGDRANYGYTF. The CDR3 coding sequence is TGCGCCAGCAGCGGGGACAGGGCTAACTATGGCTACACCTTC. V is TRBV5-1 and J is TRBJ1-2; the match to TRBD1 covers 9 bases. After removal of 4 bases from V and 0 bases from J, the junction contained 1 base not matched to a gene. Germline CDR1 reads SGHRS; CDR2 reads YFSETQ. The CDR3 contains 14 residues.